This T cell receptor beta chain stems from a study of blood T cell repertoires in COVID-19. The protocol was immunoSEQ multiplex PCR, while the TCRdb copy is restricted to in-frame clones and leaves out a portion. The sample carries tens of thousands of clones, around 89% recorded once. Per the germline V gene, CDR1 is MDHEN and CDR2 is SYDVKM. This CDR3 region has 14 residues. The ends were cut back, 4 bases at V and 3 bases at J, with 12 bases in the middle. This TCR came from a man aged 70 or older with active or convalescent COVID-19. The sequenced sample was peripheral blood. The J gene is TRBJ2-5, the V gene TRBV28; D is possibly TRBD1 (6 bases). As DNA, the CDR3 is TGTGCCAGCAGTTCCCCGGACAGAGAAGAGACCCAGTACTTC. Protein product: CASSSPDREETQYF.